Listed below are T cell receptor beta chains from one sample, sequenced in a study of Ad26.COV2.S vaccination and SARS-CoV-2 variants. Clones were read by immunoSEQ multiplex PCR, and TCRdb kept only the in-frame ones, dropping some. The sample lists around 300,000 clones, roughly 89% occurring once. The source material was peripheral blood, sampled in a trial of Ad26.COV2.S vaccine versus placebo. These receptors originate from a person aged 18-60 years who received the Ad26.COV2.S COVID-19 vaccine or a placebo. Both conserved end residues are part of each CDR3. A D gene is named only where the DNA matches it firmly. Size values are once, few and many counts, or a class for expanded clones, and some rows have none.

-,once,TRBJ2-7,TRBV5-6,TGTGCCAGCAGCCTCCAATTGGACCACTACGAGCAGTACTTC,CASSLQLDHYEQYF
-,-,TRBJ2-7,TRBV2,TGTGCCAGCAGTGAATCCAGGGGTTGGGACTACGAGCAGTACTTC,CASSESRGWDYEQYF
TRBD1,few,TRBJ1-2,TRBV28,TGTGCCAGCAGACCACGACAGGGGGCAGGCACCTTC,CASRPRQGAGTF
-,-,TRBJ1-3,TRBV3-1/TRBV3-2,TGTGCCAGCAGCCAAGGCCTGGGAAACACCATATATTTT,CASSQGLGNTIYF
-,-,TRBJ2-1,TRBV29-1,TGCAGCGTCGATGGGGGGTTAGACAATGAGCAGTTCTTC,CSVDGGLDNEQFF
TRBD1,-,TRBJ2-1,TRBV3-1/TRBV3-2,TGTGCCAGCAGCCAGACCGGGACAGGCCATGAGCAGTTCTTC,CASSQTGTGHEQFF
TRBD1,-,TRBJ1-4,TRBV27,TGTGCCAGCAGGACAGGGTTTAATGAAAAACTGTTTTTT,CASRTGFNEKLFF
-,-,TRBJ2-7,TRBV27,TGTGCCAGCAGTCAGCAACAGACCCCCTACGAGCAGTACTTC,CASSQQQTPYEQYF
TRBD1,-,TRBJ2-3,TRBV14,TGTGCCAGCAGCCGACCCGGGACAGAGATCACAGATACGCAGTATTTT,CASSRPGTEITDTQYF
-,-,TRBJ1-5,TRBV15,TGTGCCACCAGCCTGGGCGGGGAGATAAATCAGCCCCAGCATTTT,CATSLGGEINQPQHF
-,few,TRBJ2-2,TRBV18,TGTGCCAGCTCACCACTCAACACCGGGGAGCTGTTTTTT,CASSPLNTGELFF
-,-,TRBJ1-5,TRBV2,TGTGCCAGCAAGGGTGACGGGAATCAGCCCCAGCATTTT,CASKGDGNQPQHF
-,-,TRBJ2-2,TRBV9,TGTGCCAGCAGCCCCCGCGGGGGCGCGAGCACCGGGGAGCTGTTTTTT,CASSPRGGASTGELFF
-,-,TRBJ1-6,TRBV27,TGTGCCAGCCAAAAAGAACCCGGGACGGAGTTAATGGGGGCCCTCCACTTT,CASQKEPGTELMGALHF
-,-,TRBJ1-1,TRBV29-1,TGCAGCGTGGGAAACACTGAAGCTTTCTTT,CSVGNTEAFF
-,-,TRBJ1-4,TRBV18,TGTGCCAGCTCCCCCGGGAGGGAAAAACTGTTTTTT,CASSPGREKLFF
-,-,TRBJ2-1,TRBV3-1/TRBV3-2,TGTGCCAGCAGCCAAGATCCGCGACATGGCTACAATGAGCAGTTCTTC,CASSQDPRHGYNEQFF
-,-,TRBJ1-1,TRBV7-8,TGTGCCAGCAGCCTCAGCGGCAGGGATGCTGAAGCTTTCTTT,CASSLSGRDAEAFF
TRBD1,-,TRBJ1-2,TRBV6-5,TGTGCCAGCAGCCGGGACAGCAACTATGGCTACACCTTC,CASSRDSNYGYTF
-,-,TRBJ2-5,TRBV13,TGTGCCAGCAGCTTAGCCGACAACCAAGAGACCCAGTACTTC,CASSLADNQETQYF
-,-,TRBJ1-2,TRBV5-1,TGCGCCAGCAGCTTGGTGGCGGACAGAAACTATGGCTACACCTTC,CASSLVADRNYGYTF
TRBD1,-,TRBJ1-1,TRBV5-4,TGTGCCAGCAGCTTTGGACAGGGCGAAAGCACTGAAGCTTTCTTT,CASSFGQGESTEAFF
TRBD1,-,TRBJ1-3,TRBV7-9,TGTGCCAGCAGACAGGGGGTAAACACCATATATTTT,CASRQGVNTIYF
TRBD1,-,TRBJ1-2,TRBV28,TGTGCCAGTATTCCACCGACAGGGAATGGCTACACCTTC,CASIPPTGNGYTF
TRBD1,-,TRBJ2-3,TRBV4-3,TGCGCCAGCAGCCAAGACAGGCAGGGGGCAGATACGCAGTATTTT,CASSQDRQGADTQYF
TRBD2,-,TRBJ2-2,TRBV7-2,TGTGCCAGCAGCTCAGGAGCCCTAGCGGGGGGCCCGGAGCTGTTTTTT,CASSSGALAGGPELFF
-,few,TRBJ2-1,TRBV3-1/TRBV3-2,TGTGCCAGCAGCCCATTTCGGACGGTAGCCTACAATGAGCAGTTCTTC,CASSPFRTVAYNEQFF
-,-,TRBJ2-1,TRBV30,TGTGCCTGGAACGGGCCCTACAATGAGCAGTTCTTC,CAWNGPYNEQFF
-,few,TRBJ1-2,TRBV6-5,TGTGCCAGCACCCCCGCTGACCGGGGAAGCTATGGCTACACCTTC,CASTPADRGSYGYTF
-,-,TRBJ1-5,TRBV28,TGTGCCAGCAGTCCCAGGACGCAGGTTGATCAGCCCCAGCATTTT,CASSPRTQVDQPQHF
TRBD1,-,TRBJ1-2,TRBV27,TGTGCCAGCAGTTTGAGCGCGACAGGGAACTATGGCTACACCTTC,CASSLSATGNYGYTF
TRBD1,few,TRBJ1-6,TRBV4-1,TGCGCCAGCAGCAAAACCCGGGACAGGGCTCGGTCACCCCTCCACTTT,CASSKTRDRARSPLHF
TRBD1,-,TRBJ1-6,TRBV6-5,TGTGCCAGCGGGGGGGACAGGGGGGATAATTCACCCCTCCACTTT,CASGGDRGDNSPLHF
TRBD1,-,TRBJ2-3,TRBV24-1,TGTGCCACCAGTGACAACTCACCGGGGACAGGGGTGACGCAGTATTTT,CATSDNSPGTGVTQYF
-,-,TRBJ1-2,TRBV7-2,TGTGCCAGCAGCTTAGGGGGAAAGGACTCCCTCGGCTACACCTTC,CASSLGGKDSLGYTF
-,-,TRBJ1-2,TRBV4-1,TGCGCCAGCAGCCAAGAGGCCCCGACAGATGGCTACACCTTC,CASSQEAPTDGYTF
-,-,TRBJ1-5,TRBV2,TGTGCCACTTCCAGGGGTTACCAGCCCCAGCATTTT,CATSRGYQPQHF
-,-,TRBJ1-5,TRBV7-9,TGTGCCAGCAGCTCCGGTATGTGGGAAAATCAGCCCCAGCATTTT,CASSSGMWENQPQHF
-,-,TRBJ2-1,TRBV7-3,TGTGCCAGCAGCTTATCGCATACTCTTAACAATGAGCAGTTCTTC,CASSLSHTLNNEQFF
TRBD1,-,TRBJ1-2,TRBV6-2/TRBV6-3,TGTGCCAGCAGTCGGACAGGGTTGGAAAGCACCTTC,CASSRTGLESTF
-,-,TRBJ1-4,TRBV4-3,TGCGCCAGCAGCCAAGATTTCAAGGGGGTCTATAATGAAAAACTGTTTTTT,CASSQDFKGVYNEKLFF
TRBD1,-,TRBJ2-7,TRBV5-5,TGTGCCAGCAGCTTCACAGGGGACCGGAGCTCCTACGAGCAGTACTTC,CASSFTGDRSSYEQYF
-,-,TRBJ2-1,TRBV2,TGTGCCAGCAGTGGACCCTACAATGAGCAGTTCTTC,CASSGPYNEQFF
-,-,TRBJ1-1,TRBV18,TGTGCCAGCTCACCACGGACAGAGAACACTGAAGCTTTCTTT,CASSPRTENTEAFF
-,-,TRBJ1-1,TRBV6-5,TGTGCCAGCAGTTACACAGGGCACACTGAAGCTTTCTTT,CASSYTGHTEAFF
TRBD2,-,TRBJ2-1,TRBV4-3,TGCGCCAGCAGTCAACTAGCGGGGGCCAACAATGAGCAGTTCTTC,CASSQLAGANNEQFF
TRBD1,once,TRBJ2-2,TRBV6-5,TGTGCCAGCAGCGACAGGGGGTCCGGGGAGCTGTTTTTT,CASSDRGSGELFF
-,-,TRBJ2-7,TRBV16,TGTGCCAGCAGCCAATTTCAGAAATGGTACGAGCAGTACTTC,CASSQFQKWYEQYF
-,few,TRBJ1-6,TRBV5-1,TGCGCCAGCAGCCTGGGGGTTAGCGAGAATTCACCCCTCCACTTT,CASSLGVSENSPLHF
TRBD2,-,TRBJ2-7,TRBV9,TGTGCCAGCAGCGTCGGACTAGCGGACTCCTACGAGCAGTACTTC,CASSVGLADSYEQYF
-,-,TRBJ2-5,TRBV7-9,TGTGCCAGCAGCTTAGGCGAAGAGACCCAGTACTTC,CASSLGEETQYF
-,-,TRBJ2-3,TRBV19,TGTGCCAGTAGTATCGAGGGGACAGATACGCAGTATTTT,CASSIEGTDTQYF
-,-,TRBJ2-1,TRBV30,TGTGCCTGGAGTGTATTAGGGGAGTTAGGGGATGAGCAGTTCTTC,CAWSVLGELGDEQFF
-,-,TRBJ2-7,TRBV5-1,TGCGCCAGCAGCTTGGAATCCCAAGGCTCTACCTACGAGCAGTACTTC,CASSLESQGSTYEQYF
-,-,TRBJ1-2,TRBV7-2,TGTGCCAGCAGCTTATCTGGGGGGGGATCCTATGGCTACACCTTC,CASSLSGGGSYGYTF
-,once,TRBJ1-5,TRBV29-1,TGCAGCGTTGGCGGTACTAGCAATCAGCCCCAGCATTTT,CSVGGTSNQPQHF
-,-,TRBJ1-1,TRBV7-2,TGTGCCAGCAGCTTATGGGGAACCTTGAACACTGAAGCTTTCTTT,CASSLWGTLNTEAFF
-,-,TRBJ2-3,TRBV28,TGTGCCAGCAGTTTTTCCGGGTGGACTCCTACAGATACGCAGTATTTT,CASSFSGWTPTDTQYF
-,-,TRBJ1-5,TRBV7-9,TGTGCCAGCAGCTTCGGGGAGGGCAATCAGCCCCAGCATTTT,CASSFGEGNQPQHF